The T cell receptor beta chain under discussion was sequenced for a study of Tregs in tolerant kidney transplant recipients. Looking at the study overall: Recipient Tregs were cultured approximately 17 days with activated donor B cells and IL-2. After B cell culture, CD4+CD8-CD25+CD127- and CD4+CD8-4-1BB+CD40L- cells were sorted. Findings and caveats of the study: Few patients were studied, so findings need validation in larger groups. This study did not directly address biological reproducibility.

The protocol was immunoSEQ multiplex PCR, while the TCRdb copy is restricted to in-frame clones and leaves out a portion. Among 9,500 to 12,000 clones listed, roughly 89% were seen once. Concerning this clone: Its antigen is undetermined.

CDR3 size: 16 residues. Germline CDR1 reads LGHNA; CDR2 reads YSLEER. Trimming took 0 bases from V and 5 from J; bases not matched to a gene: 8. The chain uses TRBV4-3 and TRBJ2-7, with TRBD1 matching 9 bases. The source was Tregs from blood cultured with allogeneic cells, collected before the transplant. The receptor comes from a human patient who received a combined kidney and bone marrow transplant. The DNA of the CDR3 is TGCGCCAGCAGCCAAGATCTTCGGACAGGGGTCAACGAGCAGTACTTC. This gives the protein CASSQDLRTGVNEQYF.